Below are 19 T cell receptor beta chains sequenced from a single sample in a study of siplizumab effects on memory and regulatory T cells (dated by TCRdb to the late 2010s). Library method: the immunoSEQ multiplex PCR assay. This immuneACCESS table, as held by TCRdb, lists in-frame sequences with V and J called but not all clones. Of the missing ones, under half trace to an unresolved V gene in checked studies; the others have no known cause. For this sample the table gives roughly 6,900 clones, of which more than 60% were detected only once. The ten largest clonotypes hold 48% of the sample. Material: effector memory CD8+ T cells sorted from blood. The intended sense of this specimen's cell subset or site label: unstimulated CD8+ effector memory T cells. The receptors stem from a human donor in good health.

This clone was observed a handful of times. The chain links TRBV19 to TRBJ1-1, with D uncertain. This CDR3 comprises 13 residues. Per the germline V gene, CDR1 is LNHDA and CDR2 is SQIVND (reference sequence). V gave up 5 bases and J gave up 2 bases, with 9 bases separating them. The CDR3 DNA is TGTGCCAGTAGTTTGAGCCTTAACACTGAAGCTTTCTTT. Residues: CASSLSLNTEAFF.

This clone appeared a few times. This chain uses TRBV4-3 with TRBJ2-7; 8 nucleotides line up with TRBD2. Germline values: CDR1 LGHNA, CDR2 YSLEER. V gave up 4 bases and J gave up 3 bases; unmatched junction bases: 8. The CDR3 consists of 15 residues. As DNA, the CDR3 is TGCGCCAGCAGCCTGGGACTAGGAGGAGGCTACGAGCAGTACTTC. Translated: CASSLGLGGGYEQYF.

This clone was recorded once. The chain recombines TRBV19 with TRBJ1-3; the match to TRBD1 covers 7 bases. Losses at the gene ends were 7 bases for V and 0 bases for J; bases not matched to a gene: 6. The CDR3 runs to 15 residues. The germline V gene has CDR1 LNHDA and CDR2 SQIVND (reference sequence). CDR3 sequence reads: CASTPGQSSGNTIYF. DNA of the CDR3: TGTGCCAGTACTCCGGGACAGTCCTCTGGAAACACCATATATTTT.

V gene TRBV6-5 combines with J gene TRBJ2-2; the D gene is possibly TRBD2 (6 bases). Germline assignment: CDR1 MNHEY and CDR2 SVGAGI. This CDR3 is 13 amino acids long. V was shortened by 6 bases and J by 6 bases, with 11 bases between the two germline ends. The CDR3 DNA follows: TGTGCCAGCAGACCGGGGGACGCCGGGGAGCTGTTTTTT. It encodes CASRPGDAGELFF.

J is TRBJ2-1 and V is TRBV6-1, with 7 bases matching TRBD2. Trimming removed 3 bases from V and 6 bases from J; junction bases left unmatched: 2. Germline CDR1 and CDR2: MNHNS and SASEGT. CDR3 size: 13 residues. Here the CDR3 DNA reads TGTGCCAGCAGTGAGCGGGAGATCAATGAGCAGTTCTTC. Translation gives CASSEREINEQFF.

The chain combines TRBV4-2 with TRBJ2-3; perhaps TRBD2 as D (5 bases). Germline V lookup: CDR1 LGHNA, CDR2 YNFKEQ. This CDR3 spans 15 amino acids. Between the trimmed V and J ends, which lost 4 bases and 2 bases, there was a span of 13 bases. This chain's CDR3 is CASSPREGDTDTQYF. The DNA for the CDR3 is TGTGCCAGCAGCCCGAGAGAGGGAGACACAGATACGCAGTATTTT.

The chain uses TRBV19 and TRBJ1-2; D not resolved. Per germline, CDR1 LNHDA and CDR2 SQIVND (reference sequence). V lost 3 bases, J lost 7 bases, and 15 bases lay in between. This CDR3 is 14 amino acids long. CDR3 DNA sequence: TGTGCCAGTAGTATGGTTGCAGCGAACGGTGGCTACACCTTC. Protein product: CASSMVAANGGYTF.

V is TRBV19 and J is TRBJ2-4, with 8 bases lining up with TRBD1. The junction had 8 bases not matched to a gene; V was cut back by 6 bases and J by 1 base. Germline assignment: CDR1 LNHDA and CDR2 SQIVND (reference sequence). This CDR3 has 16 amino acids. The CDR3 is CASSLTGGIAKNIQYF. For the CDR3, the DNA is TGTGCCAGTAGCCTTACAGGGGGTATCGCCAAAAACATTCAGTACTTC.

The genes are TRBV6-4 and TRBJ2-2; D uncertain. CDR3 size: 17 residues. Trimming removed 0 bases at V and 4 bases at J, with 15 bases between. Germline loops: CDR1 MRHNA, CDR2 SNTAGT. CDR3 DNA: TGTGCCAGCAGTGACTCCCCTTTGGGATCGGGCACCGGGGAGCTGTTTTTT. It specifies CASSDSPLGSGTGELFF.

The chain employs TRBV2 and TRBJ1-2; 8 bases are shared with TRBD1. V shed 6 bases and J 2 bases; nucleotides not matched to a gene: 2. The CDR3 covers 13 residues. Germline V CDR1 and CDR2: SNHLY, FYNNEI. CDR3 DNA sequence: TGTGCCAGCAGGGGGACAGGAAACTATGGCTACACCTTC. This sequence encodes CASRGTGNYGYTF.

The chain recombines TRBV6-6 with TRBJ2-7; 8 positions match TRBD2. V trimming: 11 bases; J trimming: 0 bases; junction bases outside the gene matches: 9. The CDR3 runs to 14 residues. Germline values: CDR1 MNHNY, CDR2 SVGAGI (reference sequence). Here the CDR3 DNA reads TGTGCCTGCCGGCGGGAGGCGAGCTCCTACGAGCAGTACTTC. Translating it yields CACRREASSYEQYF.

The V and J genes are TRBV5-5 and TRBJ1-5, with D possibly matching TRBD1 (5 bases). V was pared by 3 bases and J by 2 bases, with 9 bases between. The CDR3 totals 14 residues. Germline values: CDR1 SGHKS, CDR2 YYEKEE (reference sequence). CDR3 sequence reads: CASSSGDGNQPQHF. The CDR3 region has the DNA TGTGCCAGCAGCTCGGGGGATGGCAATCAGCCCCAGCATTTT.

This chain connects TRBV9 to TRBJ2-7; 8 nucleotides match TRBD2. Germline values: CDR1 SGDLS, CDR2 YYNGEE. The CDR3 is 14 amino acids. Trimming removed 0 bases from V and 4 bases from J; junction bases left unmatched: 3. CDR3 DNA: TGTGCCAGCAGCGTAGCGGGAGGGGGATACGAGCAGTACTTC. Translated, it gives CASSVAGGGYEQYF.

The CDR3 here is CASSSISGRSADTQYF. CDR3 bases: TGTGCCAGCAGTTCCATTAGCGGGAGATCCGCAGATACGCAGTATTTT. The gene calls are TRBV27 and TRBJ2-3; 9 positions match TRBD2. In germline, CDR1 is MNHEY, CDR2 SMNVEV (reference sequence). The J segment lost 4 bases and the V segment lost 4 bases, leaving 9 bases of the junction unmatched. This CDR3 contains 16 residues.

This chain connects TRBV5-1 to TRBJ2-5; D is ambiguous. Germline CDR1 and CDR2: SGHRS and YFSETQ. V shed 2 bases and J shed 3 bases, with 2 bases lying between them. The CDR3 runs to 11 residues. The CDR3 nucleotides are TGCGCCAGCAGCTTTAAAGAGACCCAGTACTTC. This codes for CASSFKETQYF.

V is TRBV11-3 and J is TRBJ2-2; D is undetermined. This CDR3 spans 14 amino acids. Germline CDR1 is SGHNT and CDR2 is YENEEA. V gave up 5 bases and J gave up 3 bases, with 10 bases separating them. In DNA form, the CDR3 reads TGTGCCAGCAGCCCTCCCAGGTACACCGGGGAGCTGTTTTTT. This sequence encodes CASSPPRYTGELFF.

This clone is a singleton in its sample. The chain recombines TRBV21-1 with TRBJ2-7; the table's D call of TRBD2 was not tested on the DNA. TRBV21-1 is a recognized pseudogene. The CDR3 spans 11 residues. CDR3 in DNA: TGTGCCAGCAGCAAAATATACGAGCAGTACTTC. It codes for CASSKIYEQYF.

The rearrangement links TRBV5-4 to TRBJ2-7; D gene uncertain. This CDR3 comprises 13 residues. Germline CDR1 and CDR2: SGHNT and YYREEE (reference sequence). Deletions cut 0 bases from V and 7 bases from J, with 11 bases between. CDR3 amino acids: CASSLAAAIEQYF. DNA of the CDR3: TGTGCCAGCAGCTTGGCGGCCGCCATAGAGCAGTACTTC.

This clone was seen a single time. The V and J genes are TRBV7-2 and TRBJ2-1; the match to TRBD2 covers 8 bases. The CDR3 spans 15 residues. Per germline, CDR1 SGHTA and CDR2 FQGNSA. The J segment lost 8 bases and the V segment lost 8 bases, leaving 14 bases of the junction unmatched. The CDR3 DNA is TGTGCCAGCCGATCGACTAGCGTTAATTCTCATGAGCAGTTCTTC. Translation: CASRSTSVNSHEQFF.